These 10 T cell receptor beta chains came from one sample sequenced in a study of identical twins. TCRdb used MiXCR to reprocess the 5' RACE reads, holding one entry per CDR3 protein. The table has about 890,000 distinct CDR3 sequences, roughly an eighth seen once. These data were also filed under a second study, of yellow fever vaccine responses in identical twins.

Material: PBMCs. These receptors originate from a woman aged 18-29 years in good health.

This clonotype has just a few counts. This chain uses TRBV15 with TRBJ2-5; no clear D. The CDR3 is 14 amino acids. Germline CDR1 reads LNHNV; CDR2 reads YYDKDF (reference sequence). The germline V and J ends were trimmed by 0 bases and 6 bases, with 11 bases remaining between them. CDR3 sequence (DNA): TGTGCCACCAGCAGAGAGGAGTTAGGGAAGACCCAGTACTTC. Protein: CATSREELGKTQYF.

The chain joins TRBV7-6 to TRBJ2-3, with 14 positions matching TRBD2. The germline V gene has CDR1 SGHVS and CDR2 FNYEAQ. This CDR3 has 18 residues. The V and J ends lost 3 bases and 5 bases, in that order; junction bases with no gene match: 10. The DNA for the CDR3 is TGTGCCAGCAGCTTCGGGACTAGCGGGAGTGGGGGTCAAGATACGCAGTATTTT. Amino acid sequence: CASSFGTSGSGGQDTQYF.

The chain couples TRBV6-1 to TRBJ2-1, with TRBD2 matching 7 bases. CDR3 length equals 18 residues. Germline assignment: CDR1 MNHNS and CDR2 SASEGT. After removal of 7 bases from V and 0 bases from J, the junction contained 15 bases not matched to a gene. CDR3 DNA: TGTGCCAGCACCCTACTGGTTCCAGCGGGGAGCTCCTACAATGAGCAGTTCTTC. Its translation is CASTLLVPAGSSYNEQFF.

The J gene is TRBJ2-3, the V gene TRBV2; D is ambiguous. Germline CDR1 reads SNHLY; CDR2 reads FYNNEI. V shed 7 bases and J shed 1 base, with 15 bases lying between them. This CDR3 comprises 15 residues. Here the CDR3 reads CASKPAAAGTDTQYF. In nucleotides, the CDR3 is TGTGCCAGCAAACCGGCGGCTGCGGGCACAGATACGCAGTATTTT.

The chain links TRBV24-1 to TRBJ2-1; tentatively, D is TRBD1 (6 bases). Germline loops: CDR1 KGHDR, CDR2 SFDVKD. V was shortened by 6 bases and J by 8 bases, with 19 bases between the two germline ends. The CDR3 has 15 residues. In DNA, the CDR3 is TGTGCCACCAGTCGCCCTCAGGGGTTGGTGGATGAGCAGTTCTTC. Protein sequence: CATSRPQGLVDEQFF.

This clonotype appeared a few times. This chain links TRBV19 with TRBJ1-2; no clear D. This CDR3 has 13 amino acids. CDR1 and CDR2 (germline): LNHDA, SQIVND (reference sequence). Trimming cost V 7 bases and J 0 bases, with 9 bases left between them. CDR3 region: CASTTSTNYGYTF. The CDR3 nucleotides are TGTGCCAGTACTACAAGCACTAACTATGGCTACACCTTC.

In its sample, this clonotype was seen a few times. This chain joins TRBV14 and TRBJ2-1, with TRBD2 identical over 14 bases. This CDR3 contains 17 residues. Germline CDR1 and CDR2: SGHDN and FVKESK. The V gene end was trimmed by 4 bases and the J gene end by 3 bases; junction bases not matched to a gene: 5. CDR3 sequence (DNA): TGTGCCAGCAGCCCCCGGACTAGCGGGAGGATCTACAATGAGCAGTTCTTC. This codes for CASSPRTSGRIYNEQFF.

This sequence joins TRBV2 and TRBJ2-3; the D gene is possibly TRBD2 (7 bases). This CDR3 comprises 17 residues. The V end lost 3 bases, the J end lost 6 bases, and 22 bases lay between the germline ends. The germline V gene has CDR1 SNHLY and CDR2 FYNNEI. CDR3 in DNA: TGTGCCAGCAGTGATGGTTGGGGGGGGGCCCGCCGGGATACGCAGTATTTT. This gives the protein CASSDGWGGARRDTQYF.

This clonotype was found a few times. Here the CDR3 reads CASSPHRSAMREQYF. DNA for the CDR3: TGTGCCAGCAGCCCTCACCGGAGCGCGATGCGGGAGCAGTACTTC. V and J are TRBV7-7 and TRBJ2-7, with D unclear. The germline V gene encodes CDR1 SSHAT and CDR2 FNYEAQ (reference sequence). The length of the CDR3 is 15 residues. Trimming pared 5 bases from V and 7 bases from J, leaving 21 bases between.

The chain joins TRBV11-2 to TRBJ2-1; either TRBD1 or TRBD2 may fit D (5 bases each). The germline gives CDR1 SGHAT, CDR2 FQNNGV. This CDR3 is built from 15 residues. With 4 bases removed from V and 8 bases from J, the gap between germline ends came to 18 bases. Written as DNA, the CDR3 is TGTGCCAGCAGCTCCCGGGGCCGCAACCGGGATGAGCAGTTCTTC. This codes for CASSSRGRNRDEQFF.